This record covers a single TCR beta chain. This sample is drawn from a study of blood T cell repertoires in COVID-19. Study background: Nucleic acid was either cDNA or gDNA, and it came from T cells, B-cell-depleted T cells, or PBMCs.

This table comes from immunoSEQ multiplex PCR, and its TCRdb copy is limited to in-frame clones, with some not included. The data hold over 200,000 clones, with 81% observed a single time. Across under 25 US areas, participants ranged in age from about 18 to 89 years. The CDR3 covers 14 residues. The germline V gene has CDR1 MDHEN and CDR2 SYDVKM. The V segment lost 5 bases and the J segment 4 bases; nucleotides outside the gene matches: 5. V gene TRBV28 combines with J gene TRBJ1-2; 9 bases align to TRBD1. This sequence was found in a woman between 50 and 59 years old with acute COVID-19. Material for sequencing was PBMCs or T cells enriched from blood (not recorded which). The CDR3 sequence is CASSLLTGGYGYTF. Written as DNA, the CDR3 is TGTGCCAGCAGTCTTCTGACAGGGGGCTATGGCTACACCTTC.